Below are 29 T cell receptor beta chains sequenced from a single sample in a study of cytomegalovirus exposure and HLA in healthy donors. This table comes from immunoSEQ multiplex PCR, and its TCRdb copy is limited to in-frame clones, with some not included. The sample holds around 75,000 clones; 85% are singletons and the top ten take about 3%. The sequenced sample was PBMCs. The receptors were gathered from a man aged 25 to 45 in good health and CMV-seronegative.

The genes are TRBV18 and TRBJ2-1; 14 bases are shared with TRBD2. The CDR3 extends over 16 amino acids. V trimming: 3 bases; J trimming: 7 bases; junction bases outside the gene matches: 5. In germline, CDR1 is KGHSH, CDR2 LQKENI. CDR3 nucleotide sequence: TGTGCCAGCTCACCCTCCGGGACTAGCGGGGGTAATGAGCAGTTCTTC. It specifies CASSPSGTSGGNEQFF.

The CDR3 DNA is TGTGCCAGCAGCCTTACTTTATCTAGCACAGATACGCAGTATTTT. Its translation: CASSLTLSSTDTQYF. The chain links TRBV9 to TRBJ2-3; D is undetermined. The germline V gene has CDR1 SGDLS and CDR2 YYNGEE. V was trimmed by 4 bases and J by 0 bases, leaving 12 bases between them. The CDR3 runs 15 residues.

This chain connects TRBV4-3 to TRBJ2-3; TRBD2 matches 16 bases. V trimming: 4 bases; J trimming: 3 bases; junction bases outside the gene matches: 10. The V gene's germline CDR1 is LGHNA and CDR2 YSLEER. CDR3 size: 19 residues. This CDR3 is CASSLGTSGGAAGTDTQYF. The DNA of the CDR3 is TGCGCCAGCAGCCTAGGGACTAGCGGGGGGGCGGCCGGAACAGATACGCAGTATTTT.

The CDR3, as DNA: TGCAGCGCCACAGGGTTCCGCGATGGCTACACCTTC. Translated, it gives CSATGFRDGYTF. The V gene is TRBV29-1, the J gene TRBJ1-2; a possible D gene is TRBD1 (6 bases). Trimming removed 7 bases from V and 6 bases from J, with 15 bases in between. This CDR3 has 12 amino acids. CDR1 is SQVTM, CDR2 ANQGSEA, per germline. Full variable domain (remainder filled in from reference TRBV29-1 and TRBJ1-2): SAVISQKPSRDICQRGTSLTIQCQVDSQVTMMFWYRQQPGQSLTLIATANQGSEATYESGFVIDKFPISRPNLTFSTLTVSNMSPEDSSIYLCSATGFRDGYTFGSGTRLTVV.

The CDR3, as DNA: TGTGCCAGCAGTGAAGCGGGCAGCCACTATGGCTACACCTTC. Encoded protein: CASSEAGSHYGYTF. The rearrangement joins TRBV25-1 to TRBJ1-2; D is unresolved. V was trimmed by 2 bases and J by 3 bases, leaving 10 bases between them. The length of the CDR3 is 14 residues. Germline V lookup: CDR1 MGHDK, CDR2 SYGVNS.

The V gene is TRBV10-3, the J gene TRBJ2-5; 9 nucleotides align to TRBD1. CDR1 and CDR2 (germline): ENHRY, SYGVKD. Trimming took 0 bases from V and 5 from J; bases not matched to a gene: 7. The CDR3 consists of 16 residues. The CDR3 sequence is CAISESGTGKGETQYF. In nucleotides, the CDR3 is TGTGCCATCAGTGAGTCGGGGACAGGGAAGGGGGAGACCCAGTACTTC.

CDR3 protein: CASSRGQGVSGNTIYF. The DNA for the CDR3 is TGTGCCAGCAGTCGGGGACAGGGGGTATCAGGAAACACCATATATTTT. The V gene is TRBV7-9, the J gene TRBJ1-3, with TRBD1 matching over 11 bases. There are 16 residues in the CDR3. Germline loops: CDR1 SEHNR, CDR2 FQNEAQ (reference sequence). J lost 4 bases, V lost 6 bases, and 8 bases had no gene match.

The V and J genes are TRBV7-8 and TRBJ1-5, with 8 bases matching TRBD1. Germline trimming cut 2 bases from V and 7 bases from J; bases unmatched to any gene: 10. Looked up from germline, CDR1 is SGHVS and CDR2 is FQNEAQ. The CDR3 loop spans 16 amino acids. CDR3 DNA: TGTGCCAGCAGCTTAAATCGCTGGGACAGGCAACAGCCCCAGCATTTT. This encodes CASSLNRWDRQQPQHF.

For this clone: Sequence at one end of the junction differs from germline and may be a read error. This chain connects TRBV7-6 to TRBJ1-3; the match to TRBD1 covers 9 bases. The CDR3 is 15 amino acids. The germline CDR1 and CDR2 sequences are SGHVS and FNYEAQ. CDR3 protein: CASSSRQGGGNTIYF. The CDR3 region has the DNA TGTGCCAGTAGCTCTAGACAGGGGGGAGGAAACACCATATATTTT.

V and J are TRBV5-1 and TRBJ2-7, with 11 nucleotides matching TRBD2. Looked up from germline, CDR1 is SGHRS and CDR2 is YFSETQ. The CDR3 length is 17 residues. The junction had 9 bases not matched to a gene; V was cut back by 0 bases and J by 4 bases. CDR3 sequence: CASSLAGTSGVQYEQYV. The CDR3, as DNA: TGCGCCAGCAGCTTGGCCGGGACTAGCGGAGTCCAGTACGAGCAGTACGTC.

The CDR3 DNA sequence: TGTGCCAGCAGCTTAGCACAGGTAGGCGAGCAGTACGTC. Translating gives CASSLAQVGEQYV. The chain carries TRBV7-6 and TRBJ2-7; a possible D gene is TRBD1 (5 bases). This CDR3 is built from 13 residues. Per germline, CDR1 SGHVS and CDR2 FNYEAQ. Trimming removed 0 bases at V and 6 bases at J, with 9 bases between.

Written as DNA, the CDR3 is TGTGCCATCAGTGATTCGGACAGGGTCGCCCAGCCCCAGCATTTT. Translating it yields CAISDSDRVAQPQHF. The V gene is TRBV10-3, the J gene TRBJ1-5; 8 bases line up with TRBD1. Per the germline V gene, CDR1 is ENHRY and CDR2 is SYGVKD. This CDR3 has 15 amino acids. Unmatched junction bases numbered 8, after V lost 3 bases and J lost 7 bases.

The chain employs TRBV18 and TRBJ1-2, with D unresolved. This CDR3 spans 15 amino acids. Per the germline V gene, CDR1 is KGHSH and CDR2 is LQKENI. V shed 2 bases and J shed 0 bases, with 10 bases lying between them. CDR3 sequence: CASSPTTPANYGYTF. CDR3 bases: TGTGCCAGCTCACCAACAACGCCAGCTAACTATGGCTACACCTTC.

The chain employs TRBV13 and TRBJ2-5; 9 bases align to TRBD2. The CDR3 consists of 16 residues. Germline trimming cut 2 bases from V and 1 base from J; bases unmatched to any gene: 5. The germline V gene has CDR1 PRHDT and CDR2 FYEKMQ (reference sequence). The CDR3 loop reads CASSLLASGTQETQYF. CDR3 bases: TGTGCCAGCAGCTTATTGGCTAGCGGGACCCAAGAGACCCAGTACTTC.

The chain uses TRBV6-5 and TRBJ2-5; a possible D gene is TRBD1 (6 bases). Germline V gives CDR1 MNHEY, CDR2 SVGAGI. V gave up 4 bases and J gave up 9 bases, with 15 bases separating them. The CDR3 covers 13 residues. The CDR3 region has the DNA TGTGCCAGCAGTTCCGACAGGTCGGGGTCCCAGTACTTC. Amino acid sequence: CASSSDRSGSQYF.

This clone was seen more than once but under ten times. This chain joins TRBV6-1 and TRBJ2-7, with D perhaps TRBD1 (6 bases). The ends were cut back, 5 bases at V and 3 bases at J, with 17 bases in the middle. The CDR3 has 15 residues. CDR1 and CDR2 (germline): MNHNS, SASEGT. CDR3 in amino acids: CASSILGTNLYEQYV. The CDR3 nucleotides read TGTGCCAGCAGTATACTCGGGACAAACCTCTACGAGCAGTACGTC.

This chain connects TRBV28 to TRBJ2-2, with TRBD2 matching 8 bases. Germline V lookup: CDR1 MDHEN, CDR2 SYDVKM. Trimming removed 8 bases from V and 2 bases from J; junction bases left unmatched: 10. The length of the CDR3 is 16 residues. The CDR3 nucleotides read TGTGCCAGCGTATTAGCGGGGACCTTAAACACCGGGGAGCTGTTTTTT. Its translation is CASVLAGTLNTGELFF.

As DNA, the CDR3 is TGTGCCAGCAGTTACGGGGGCAGGGGACCTGTGGGCTACACCTTC. Encoded protein: CASSYGGRGPVGYTF. The V gene is TRBV6-5, the J gene TRBJ1-2, with D maybe TRBD1 (6 bases). The CDR3 extends over 15 amino acids. V was pared by 2 bases and J by 8 bases, with 18 bases between. Germline CDR1 and CDR2: MNHEY and SVGAGI.

The rearrangement links TRBV12-5 to TRBJ1-1; 8 positions match TRBD1. Germline CDR1 and CDR2: LGHNT and FRNRAP. CDR3 size: 13 residues. J gave up 6 bases and V 6 bases, and 6 bases lay outside the gene matches. CDR3 sequence (DNA): TGTGCTAGTGGGCAATCAGGGGGCTCTGAAGCTTTCTTT. The encoded protein is CASGQSGGSEAFF.

The chain combines TRBV27 with TRBJ1-5; D is ambiguous. The CDR3 has 15 amino acids. Trimming shortened V by 5 bases and J by 0 bases, and 11 bases separated the two germline ends. Per the germline V gene, CDR1 is MNHEY and CDR2 is SMNVEV (reference sequence). The CDR3 spells CASSKAGDSNQPQHF. Here the CDR3 DNA reads TGTGCCAGCAGTAAGGCCGGGGATAGCAATCAGCCCCAGCATTTT.

This clone was seen only a few times. The V call is TRBV18, the J call TRBJ2-7; D remains ambiguous. Looked up from germline, CDR1 is KGHSH and CDR2 is LQKENI. Trimming removed 1 base from V and 7 bases from J, with 8 bases in between. The CDR3 loop spans 12 amino acids. CDR3 in amino acids: CASSPLRSEQYF. Written as DNA, the CDR3 is TGTGCCAGCTCACCACTGCGCTCGGAGCAGTACTTC.

The rearrangement links TRBV7-8 to TRBJ2-1; D remains ambiguous. Germline values: CDR1 SGHVS, CDR2 FQNEAQ. The CDR3 consists of 13 residues. Trimming stripped 1 base from V and 10 bases from J, with 11 bases between. The CDR3 reads CASSLDGPPEQFF. The CDR3 DNA sequence: TGTGCCAGCAGCTTAGATGGGCCTCCGGAGCAGTTCTTC.

The chain joins TRBV27 to TRBJ2-1, with 10 bases aligning to TRBD2. The CDR3 consists of 18 residues. Germline V gene data show CDR1 as MNHEY and CDR2 as SMNVEV (reference sequence). With V trimmed by 8 bases and J by 7 bases, 20 bases remained unmatched. The CDR3 DNA is TGTGCCAGCGGCGTCCGACTAGCGGGCTCCCGAGGGTTAAATGAGCAGTTCTTC. Translation: CASGVRLAGSRGLNEQFF.

This sequence joins TRBV5-1 and TRBJ2-7, with a tentative D call TRBD1 (6 bases). CDR3 length: 13 residues. Germline assignment: CDR1 SGHRS and CDR2 YFSETQ. Between the trimmed V and J ends, which lost 0 bases and 3 bases, there was a span of 7 bases. The CDR3 reads CASSLGGHYEQYF. The CDR3 region has the DNA TGCGCCAGCAGCTTGGGGGGGCACTACGAGCAGTACTTC. Combining the CDR3 with reference TRBV5-1 and TRBJ2-7 gives the whole variable domain KAGVTQTPRYLIKTRGQQVTLSCSPISGHRSVSWYQQTPGQGLQFLFEYFSETQRNKGNFPGRFSGRQFSNSRSEMNVSTLELGDSALYLCASSLGGHYEQYFGPGTRLTVT.

By share of the sample, this clone is medium-sized. The V and J genes are TRBV15 and TRBJ2-7; 10 nucleotides align to TRBD1. Trimming cost V 1 base and J 2 bases; bases outside gene matches: 5. Germline loops: CDR1 LNHNV, CDR2 YYDKDF (reference sequence). The CDR3 is 16 amino acids. The CDR3 DNA sequence: TGTGCCACCAGCAGAGTGCCGGGACAGGGGACCTACGAGCAGTACTTC. Its translation: CATSRVPGQGTYEQYF.

The CDR3 DNA follows: TGTGCCATCAGATCGGGACTAGCGGAAGAGCAGTACGTC. This sequence encodes CAIRSGLAEEQYV. The chain recombines TRBV10-3 with TRBJ2-7; the match to TRBD2 covers 11 bases. V was clipped by 6 bases and J by 7 bases; unmatched bases: 5. Looked up from germline, CDR1 is ENHRY and CDR2 is SYGVKD. The CDR3 totals 13 residues.

The chain combines TRBV19 with TRBJ2-1, with 10 bases identical to TRBD2. After removal of 5 bases from V and 8 bases from J, the junction contained 9 bases not matched to a gene. The CDR3 is 15 residues long. The germline CDR1 and CDR2 sequences are LNHDA and SQIVND (reference sequence). The CDR3, as DNA: TGTGCCAGTAGTCAAAGCGGGAGGGAAGGGTATGAGCAGTTCTTC. Protein product: CASSQSGREGYEQFF.

The chain couples TRBV7-2 to TRBJ1-5; D possibly corresponds to TRBD1 (5 bases). V shed 3 bases and J shed 5 bases, with 17 bases lying between them. Germline CDR1 SGHTA, CDR2 FQGNSA. CDR3 length equals 16 residues. The CDR3, as DNA: TGTGCCAGCAGCTTGGCGGGGCAGTCGATGGATCAGCCCCAGCATTTT. Amino acids: CASSLAGQSMDQPQHF. The variable domain in full, with the rest retrieved from reference TRBV7-2 and TRBJ1-5, is GAGVSQSPSNKVTEKGKDVELRCDPISGHTALYWYRQSLGQGLEFLIYFQGNSAPDKSGLPSDRFSAERTGGSVSTLTIQRTQQEDSAVYLCASSLAGQSMDQPQHFGDGTRLSIL.

The gene calls are TRBV5-1 and TRBJ2-7; 9 bases are a match to TRBD1. The CDR3 is 17 amino acids. J lost 2 bases, V lost 0 bases, and 9 bases had no gene match. Germline loops: CDR1 SGHRS, CDR2 YFSETQ. The CDR3 coding sequence is TGCGCCAGCAGCTTGGCTCCGCCGGGACAGGGAGCCTACGAGCAGTACGTC. It translates to CASSLAPPGQGAYEQYV.